These 4 T cell receptor beta chains were sequenced from one sample in a study of vaccination and CD4 T cells after COVID-19. The treatment was: approximately nine-day PBMC culture with coronavirus spike peptide pools or control peptides (ViraFEST assay). An Oncomine TCR Beta short-read assay was used to sequence the DNA from cultured CD4+ T cells. TCRdb itself ran the PCR reads through MiXCR, one entry per CDR3 protein. Here the sample spans approximately 18,000 distinct CDR3 sequences, about 53% being singletons. No antigen has been identified for these receptors. The source material was CD4+ T cells from blood, cultured in vitro. These receptor sequences come from a human donor who had recovered from COVID-19.

The chain carries TRBV6-1 and TRBJ1-2; no reliable D call. Trimming took 1 base from V and 3 from J, leaving 6 bases between them. The CDR3 is made up of 13 amino acids. Germline V gene data show CDR1 as MNHNS and CDR2 as SASEGT. DNA for the CDR3: TGTGCCAGCAGTGAAGGGGAATACTATGGCTACACCTTC. Translated: CASSEGEYYGYTF.

The chain combines TRBV6-5 with TRBJ1-1, with D possibly matching TRBD1 (5 bases). Trimming shortened V by 4 bases and J by 11 bases, and 17 bases separated the two germline ends. Germline CDR1 is MNHEY and CDR2 is SVGAGI. The CDR3 is 13 amino acids. The CDR3 DNA is TGTGCCAGCAGTTCCAGGGCCATGAATAGGGCTTTCTTT. Amino acids: CASSSRAMNRAFF.

This chain links TRBV6-1 with TRBJ2-3; 9 nucleotides agree with TRBD2. CDR1 is MNHNS, CDR2 SASEGT, per germline. V lost 3 bases, J lost 6 bases, and 7 bases stayed unmatched. The CDR3 totals 15 residues. The CDR3 coding sequence is TGTGCCAGCAGTGATCCGGGACTAGCCGGGGATACGCAGTATTTT. Residues: CASSDPGLAGDTQYF.

The chain couples TRBV20-1 to TRBJ1-1; D is uncertain. The length of the CDR3 is 12 residues. The germline gives CDR1 DFQATT, CDR2 SNEGSKA (reference sequence). The V gene lost 3 bases and the J gene lost 1 base, with 6 bases spanning the gap. The CDR3 DNA follows: TGCAGTGCTAGGCAGCAGAACACTGAAGCTTTCTTT. Translated, it gives CSARQQNTEAFF.